The present T cell receptor (beta chain) was sequenced within a study of control samples from healthy donors and cancer patients. The ends lost 4 bases at V and 13 bases at J; junction bases unmatched: 9. CDR1 is WNHNN and CDR2 is SYGVQD in the germline V gene (reference sequence). The CDR3 length is 13 residues. The data were produced by immunoSEQ multiplex PCR, yet TCRdb's version contains in-frame clones alone and is incomplete. Of 150,000 to 200,000 clones listed, more than 85% are singletons. Sequencing used blood. The source is a woman in her forties in good health. The V call is TRBV10-1, the J call TRBJ2-4, with 8 bases identical to TRBD2. The CDR3 reads CASSAQRGPRQYF. The CDR3 DNA follows: TGCGCCAGCAGTGCCCAGCGGGGGCCCCGGCAGTACTTC.